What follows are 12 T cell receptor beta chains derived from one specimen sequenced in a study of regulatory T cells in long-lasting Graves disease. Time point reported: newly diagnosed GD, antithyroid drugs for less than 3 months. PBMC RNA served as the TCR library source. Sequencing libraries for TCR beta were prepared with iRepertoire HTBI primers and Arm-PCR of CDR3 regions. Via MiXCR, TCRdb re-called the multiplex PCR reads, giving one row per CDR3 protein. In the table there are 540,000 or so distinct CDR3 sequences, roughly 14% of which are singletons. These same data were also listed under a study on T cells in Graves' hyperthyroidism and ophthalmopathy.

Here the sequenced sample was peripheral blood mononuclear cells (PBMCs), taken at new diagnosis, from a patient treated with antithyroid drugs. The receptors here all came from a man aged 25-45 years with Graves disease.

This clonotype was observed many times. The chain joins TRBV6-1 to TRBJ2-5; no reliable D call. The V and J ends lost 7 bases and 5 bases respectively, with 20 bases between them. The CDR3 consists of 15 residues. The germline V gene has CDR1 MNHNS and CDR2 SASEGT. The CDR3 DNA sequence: TGTGCCAGCAACCCTTGGGAAGGGTCCCTGGAGACCCAGTACTTC. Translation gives CASNPWEGSLETQYF.

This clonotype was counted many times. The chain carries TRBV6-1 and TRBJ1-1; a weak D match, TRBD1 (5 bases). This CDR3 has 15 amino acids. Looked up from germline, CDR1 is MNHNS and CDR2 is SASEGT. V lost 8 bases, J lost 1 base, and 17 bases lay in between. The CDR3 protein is CASLPNAGRNTEAFF. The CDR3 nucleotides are TGTGCCAGCCTACCGAACGCAGGGAGGAACACTGAAGCTTTCTTT.

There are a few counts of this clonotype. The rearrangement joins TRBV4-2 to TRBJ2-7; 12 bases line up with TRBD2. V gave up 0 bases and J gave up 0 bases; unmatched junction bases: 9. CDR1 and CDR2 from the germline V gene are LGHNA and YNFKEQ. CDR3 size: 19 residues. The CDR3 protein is CASSQDGASGRASSYEQYF. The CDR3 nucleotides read TGTGCCAGCAGCCAAGATGGCGCTAGCGGGAGGGCCAGCTCCTACGAGCAGTACTTC.

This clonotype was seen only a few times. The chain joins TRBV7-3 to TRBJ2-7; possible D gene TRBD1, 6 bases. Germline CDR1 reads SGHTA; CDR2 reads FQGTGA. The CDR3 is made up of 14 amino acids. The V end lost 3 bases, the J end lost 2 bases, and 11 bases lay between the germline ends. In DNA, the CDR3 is TGTGCCAGCAGCTTGGCCAGGGGAACCTACGAGCAGTACTTC. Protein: CASSLARGTYEQYF. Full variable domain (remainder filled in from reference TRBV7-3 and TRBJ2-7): GAGVSQTPSNKVTEKGKYVELRCDPISGHTALYWYRQSLGQGPEFLIYFQGTGAADDSGLPNDRFFAVRPEGSVSTLKIQRTERGDSAVYLCASSLARGTYEQYFGPGTRLTVT.

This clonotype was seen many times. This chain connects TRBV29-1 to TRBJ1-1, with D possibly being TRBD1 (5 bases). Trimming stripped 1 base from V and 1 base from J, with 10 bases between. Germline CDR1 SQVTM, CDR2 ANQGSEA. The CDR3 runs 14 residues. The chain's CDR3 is CSVEGSGQNTEAFF. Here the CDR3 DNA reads TGCAGCGTTGAAGGGTCGGGGCAGAACACTGAAGCTTTCTTT.

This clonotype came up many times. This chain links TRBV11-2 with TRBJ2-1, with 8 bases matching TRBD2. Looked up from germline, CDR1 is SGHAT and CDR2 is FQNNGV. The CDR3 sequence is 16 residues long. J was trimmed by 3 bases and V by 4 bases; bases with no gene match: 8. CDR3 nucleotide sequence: TGTGCCAGCAGCTCCGTAGGTCTAGCGGGCTACAATGAGCAGTTCTTC. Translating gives CASSSVGLAGYNEQFF.

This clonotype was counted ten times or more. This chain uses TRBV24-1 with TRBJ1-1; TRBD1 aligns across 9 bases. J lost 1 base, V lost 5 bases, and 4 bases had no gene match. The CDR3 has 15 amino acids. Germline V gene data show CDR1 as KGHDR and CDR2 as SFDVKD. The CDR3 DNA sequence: TGTGCCACCAGTGCTGCGACAGGGGGGAACACTGAAGCTTTCTTT. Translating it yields CATSAATGGNTEAFF.

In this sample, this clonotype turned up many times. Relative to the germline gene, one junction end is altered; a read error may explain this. CDR3 coding DNA: TGTGCTAGCAGCCACCTAGGGGGGGCAGATACGCAGTATTTT. Its protein product is CASSHLGGADTQYF. The V and J genes are TRBV7-7 and TRBJ2-3; tentative D call: TRBD2 (7 bases). CDR1 is SSHAT, CDR2 FNYEAQ, per germline (reference sequence). CDR3 size: 14 residues.

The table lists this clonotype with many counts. The CDR3: CASSERTGLKNIQYF. The CDR3 DNA reads as TGTGCCAGCAGTGAAAGAACGGGGCTGAAAAACATTCAGTACTTC. The chain uses TRBV6-1 and TRBJ2-4, with D possibly being TRBD1 or TRBD2 (5 bases each). Germline V lookup: CDR1 MNHNS, CDR2 SASEGT. V gave up 2 bases and J gave up 4 bases, with 12 bases separating them. The CDR3 spans 15 residues.

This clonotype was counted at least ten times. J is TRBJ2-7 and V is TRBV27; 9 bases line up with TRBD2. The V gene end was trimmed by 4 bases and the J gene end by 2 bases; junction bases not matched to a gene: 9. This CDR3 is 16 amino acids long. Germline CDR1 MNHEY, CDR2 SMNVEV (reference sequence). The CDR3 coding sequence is TGTGCCAGCAGTTGGACTCCGACTAGCGGCGCCTACGAGCAGTACTTC. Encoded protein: CASSWTPTSGAYEQYF.

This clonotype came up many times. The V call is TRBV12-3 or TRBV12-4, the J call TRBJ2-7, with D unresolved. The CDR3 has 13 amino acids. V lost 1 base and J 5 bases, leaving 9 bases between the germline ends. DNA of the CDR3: TGTGCCAGCAGTTTAGGGATTGGCGACGAGCAGTACTTC. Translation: CASSLGIGDEQYF.

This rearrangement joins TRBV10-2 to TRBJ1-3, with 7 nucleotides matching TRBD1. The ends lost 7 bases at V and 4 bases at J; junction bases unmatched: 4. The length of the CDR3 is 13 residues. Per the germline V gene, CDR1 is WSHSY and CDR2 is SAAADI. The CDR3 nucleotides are TGCGCCAGCATTCCGGGACAGGGAAACACCATATATTTT. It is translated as CASIPGQGNTIYF.